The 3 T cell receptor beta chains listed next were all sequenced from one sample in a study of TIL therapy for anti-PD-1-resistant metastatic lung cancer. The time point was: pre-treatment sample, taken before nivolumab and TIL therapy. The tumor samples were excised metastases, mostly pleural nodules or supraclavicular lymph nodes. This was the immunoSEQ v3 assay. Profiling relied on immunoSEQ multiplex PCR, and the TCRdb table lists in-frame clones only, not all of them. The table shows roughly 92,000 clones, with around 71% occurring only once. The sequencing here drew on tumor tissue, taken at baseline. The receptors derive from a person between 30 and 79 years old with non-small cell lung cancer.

CDR3 DNA: TGCGCCAGCAGCCAAGATCGGGGAGGGAATGAGCAGTTCTTC. This encodes CASSQDRGGNEQFF. V and J are TRBV4-3 and TRBJ2-1, with 7 bases identical to TRBD2. Germline V gives CDR1 LGHNA, CDR2 YSLEER. V dropped 0 bases and J dropped 7; count of bases not matched to a gene: 3. The CDR3 loop spans 14 amino acids.

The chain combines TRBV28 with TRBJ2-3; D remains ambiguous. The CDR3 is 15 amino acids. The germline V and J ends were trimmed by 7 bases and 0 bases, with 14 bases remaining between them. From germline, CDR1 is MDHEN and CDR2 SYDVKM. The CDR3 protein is CASTLTGGSTDTQYF. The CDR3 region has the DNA TGTGCCAGCACTCTCACTGGCGGAAGCACAGATACGCAGTATTTT.

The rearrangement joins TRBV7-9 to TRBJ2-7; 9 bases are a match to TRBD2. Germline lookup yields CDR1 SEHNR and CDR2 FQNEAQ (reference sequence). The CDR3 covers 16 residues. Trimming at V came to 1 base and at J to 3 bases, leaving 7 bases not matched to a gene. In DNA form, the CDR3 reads TGTGCCAGCAGCTTAGAGGAGCGGGGGGCCCTCTACGAGCAGTACTTC. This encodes CASSLEERGALYEQYF.